This T cell receptor beta chain was found in a study of cytomegalovirus exposure and HLA in healthy donors. Study observations and caveats: The study listed some 160 cytomegalovirus-associated TCR beta chains. Among TCR beta chains of equal frequency, HLA-associated ones were more clonally expanded in a later analysis.

In the case of this clone: Its target is unknown.

The CDR3 covers 12 residues. Germline CDR1 is SGHRS and CDR2 is YFSETQ. 13 Jbeta primers and 60 Vbeta primers were used for the PCR. As processed by the authors: About 11 million of about 88 million unique TCR beta chains were shared, per a later count. Produced via immunoSEQ multiplex PCR; TCRdb's table is partial and in-frame only. D and trimming were read from the DNA, whereas the V and J calls and clone size are those reported in that table. This table lists 150,000 to 200,000 clones. Sequencing was carried out using PBMCs. The receptor's source is a man between 25 and 39 years old in good health and CMV-seronegative. The rearrangement uses TRBV5-1 and TRBJ2-5; D gene unclear. Near its end, the DNA agrees better with TRBJ2-7, so the J call may be wrong. Written as DNA, the CDR3 is TGCGCCAGCAGCTCCCAATCCTACGAGCAGTACTTC. The encoded protein is CASSSQSYEQYF.